Included here is one T cell receptor beta chain sequence, with context. This sample was taken from a study of blood T cell repertoires in COVID-19. Study at large: Donors in the United States, Italy and Spain gave samples during acute or convalescent COVID-19.

V was trimmed by 4 bases and J by 1 base, leaving 12 bases between them. From germline, CDR1 is SGHRS and CDR2 YFSETQ. This CDR3 spans 15 amino acids. Cohorts were based on clinical histories the participants reported. Only in-frame clones appear in the TCRdb table, and some are missing; sequencing was by immunoSEQ multiplex PCR. This table has hundreds of thousands of clones, 75% to 90% appearing once. The rearrangement joins TRBV5-1 to TRBJ1-3; TRBD1 might be the D (6 bases). The source material was PBMCs or T cells enriched from blood (not recorded which). This TCR was sampled from a woman aged 25-40 years who had been exposed to COVID-19. CDR3 nucleotides: TGCGCCAGCAGCCCACAGGGTCGGTCTGGAAACACCATATATTTT. Its translation: CASSPQGRSGNTIYF.